Below, 19 T cell receptor beta chains from the same sample are listed, as sequenced in a study of PD-1 blockade in classical Hodgkin lymphoma. There was relapse after autologous stem cell transplantation in every patient, and there was variation in brentuximab vedotin exposure. Profiling relied on immunoSEQ multiplex PCR, and the TCRdb table lists in-frame clones only, not all of them. The table lists 20,000 to 25,000 clones, about three quarters of them singletons. Sample: peripheral blood mononuclear cells (PBMCs), taken before the second cycle of nivolumab. The receptors originated from a human donor with classical Hodgkin lymphoma.

V and J are TRBV5-1 and TRBJ1-3; no definite D call. The CDR3 covers 14 residues. V was pared by 4 bases and J by 3 bases, with 11 bases between. In germline, CDR1 is SGHRS, CDR2 YFSETQ. The CDR3 protein is CASSRTADGNTIYF. The CDR3 region has the DNA TGCGCCAGCAGCCGAACGGCGGATGGAAACACCATATATTTT.

In this sample, this clone turned up a few times. The V call is TRBV27, the J call TRBJ2-7, with a tentative D call TRBD2 (6 bases). V was clipped by 2 bases and J by 3 bases, with 14 bases between them. Looked up from germline, CDR1 is MNHEY and CDR2 is SMNVEV (reference sequence). The CDR3 is 15 amino acids. CDR3 nucleotides: TGTGCCAGCAGTTTAGGGGGAACGGGGGACTACGAGCAGTACTTC. This encodes CASSLGGTGDYEQYF.

The chain is built from TRBV18 and TRBJ1-1, with D unresolved. The V and J ends lost 3 bases and 7 bases respectively, with 12 bases between them. Germline V gene sequence: CDR1 KGHSH, CDR2 LQKENI. The CDR3 is 13 residues long. This CDR3 reads CASSPRVDSEAFF. In nucleotides, the CDR3 is TGTGCCAGCTCACCGCGGGTGGATAGTGAAGCTTTCTTT.

The gene calls are TRBV11-3 and TRBJ2-2, with D tentatively TRBD1 (5 bases). CDR1 is SGHNT and CDR2 is YENEEA in the germline V gene. This CDR3 has 15 amino acids. Trimming left V 5 bases short and J 2 bases short, with 12 bases between. The CDR3 protein is CASSHPRVNTGELFF. In DNA, the CDR3 is TGTGCCAGCAGCCACCCCAGGGTAAACACCGGGGAGCTGTTTTTT.

The CDR3 region is CASSLAGTSGNGGETQYF. CDR3 sequence (DNA): TGCGCCAGCAGCTTGGCCGGGACTAGCGGGAACGGAGGGGAGACCCAGTACTTC. The chain is built from TRBV5-1 and TRBJ2-5; 13 nucleotides align to TRBD2. CDR3 size: 18 residues. Per the germline V gene, CDR1 is SGHRS and CDR2 is YFSETQ. The junction had 10 bases not matched to a gene; V was cut back by 0 bases and J by 5 bases.

This chain connects TRBV15 to TRBJ2-3; 9 positions agree with TRBD2. Per germline, CDR1 LNHNV and CDR2 YYDKDF (reference sequence). J was trimmed by 7 bases and V by 0 bases; bases with no gene match: 8. The CDR3 is 16 residues long. The CDR3 DNA sequence: TGTGCCACCAGCAGAGATAGGGCTAGCGGGATTAATACGCAGTATTTT. Translating gives CATSRDRASGINTQYF. Based on the CDR3 plus reference TRBV15 and TRBJ2-3, the full variable domain is DAMVIQNPRYQVTQFGKPVTLSCSQTLNHNVMYWYQQKSSQAPKLLFHYYDKDFNNEADTPDNFQSRRPNTSFCFLDIRSPGLGDTAMYLCATSRDRASGINTQYFGPGTRLTVL.

The V and J genes are TRBV11-2 and TRBJ1-2; TRBD1 agrees at 7 bases. Unmatched junction bases numbered 12, after V lost 5 bases and J lost 3 bases. This CDR3 has 16 residues. CDR1 is SGHAT and CDR2 is FQNNGV in the germline V gene. The CDR3 bases are TGTGCCAGCAGCCAAGGACAGGTTTCAGGGGACTATGGCTACACCTTC. Encoded protein: CASSQGQVSGDYGYTF.

This chain joins TRBV27 and TRBJ2-3; D not resolved. Germline V gene sequence: CDR1 MNHEY, CDR2 SMNVEV (reference sequence). The CDR3 spans 13 residues. Between the trimmed V and J ends, which lost 5 bases and 4 bases, there was a span of 10 bases. CDR3 sequence (DNA): TGTGCCAGCAGTAAGATGCGCGCAGATACGCAGTATTTT. Translating gives CASSKMRADTQYF.

This chain connects TRBV7-9 to TRBJ1-2; D is unresolved. Trimming stripped 1 base from V and 2 bases from J, with 5 bases between. CDR1 is SEHNR, CDR2 FQNEAQ, per germline (reference sequence). The CDR3 covers 13 residues. The DNA for the CDR3 is TGTGCCAGCAGCTTAGAAACAAACTATGGCTACACCTTC. Translation: CASSLETNYGYTF.

The chain recombines TRBV10-3 with TRBJ1-1; D is possibly TRBD1 (6 bases). V lost 6 bases and J 4 bases, leaving 12 bases between the germline ends. CDR1 is ENHRY and CDR2 is SYGVKD in the germline V gene. The CDR3 spans 13 residues. The CDR3 region is CAIREGGITEAFF. The CDR3, as DNA: TGTGCCATCAGGGAAGGGGGAATCACTGAAGCTTTCTTT.

V and J are TRBV2 and TRBJ2-5; no firm D call. The germline V and J ends were trimmed by 5 bases and 4 bases, with 2 bases remaining between them. This CDR3 has 10 amino acids. CDR1 is SNHLY, CDR2 FYNNEI, per germline. CDR3 in DNA: TGTGCCAGCAGTCGAGAGACCCAGTACTTC. Protein sequence: CASSRETQYF.

V is TRBV9 and J is TRBJ1-1; D is undetermined. Trimming shortened V by 3 bases and J by 6 bases, and 15 bases separated the two germline ends. CDR1 is SGDLS and CDR2 is YYNGEE in the germline V gene. The CDR3 runs to 14 residues. In nucleotides, the CDR3 is TGTGCCAGCAGCGCCGGACGTAATAACGCTGAAGCTTTCTTT. It is translated as CASSAGRNNAEAFF.

The J gene is TRBJ1-2, the V gene TRBV6-6, with D perhaps TRBD1 (6 bases). This CDR3 has 13 residues. Germline V gene data show CDR1 as MNHNY and CDR2 as SVGAGI (reference sequence). The ends were cut back, 11 bases at V and 0 bases at J, with 13 bases in the middle. CDR3 nucleotide sequence: TGTGCCTGCGGAGGGGGAGCTAACTATGGCTACACCTTC. Its translation is CACGGGANYGYTF.

The chain joins TRBV19 to TRBJ1-1, with D maybe TRBD1 (6 bases). The CDR3 has 12 amino acids. The V end was cut by 3 bases, the J end by 7 bases, with 9 bases between. Germline values: CDR1 LNHDA, CDR2 SQIVND (reference sequence). As DNA, the CDR3 is TGTGCCAGTAGTATCGGACAGTTTGAAGCTTTCTTT. Its translation: CASSIGQFEAFF.

The V call is TRBV11-2, the J call TRBJ1-5; D is unclear. The CDR3 runs 15 residues. V was shortened by 4 bases and J by 1 base, with 11 bases between the two germline ends. Germline V lookup: CDR1 SGHAT, CDR2 FQNNGV. CDR3 sequence (DNA): TGTGCCAGCAGCTCCGGGGAATTCAGCAATCAGCCCCAGCATTTT. Its protein product is CASSSGEFSNQPQHF. The whole variable domain, remainder taken from reference TRBV11-2 and TRBJ1-5, is EAGVAQSPRYKIIEKRQSVAFWCNPISGHATLYWYQQILGQGPKLLIQFQNNGVVDDSQLPKDRFSAERLKGVDSTLKIQPAKLEDSAVYLCASSSGEFSNQPQHFGDGTRLSIL.

This clone was recorded once. The V and J genes are TRBV30 and TRBJ2-2, with unresolved D. The CDR3 loop spans 13 amino acids. The germline V and J ends were trimmed by 3 bases and 2 bases, with 7 bases remaining between them. Germline-derived CDR1 and CDR2 are GTSNPN and SVGIG (reference sequence). This chain's CDR3 is CAWRPINTGELFF. CDR3 in DNA: TGTGCCTGGAGACCGATAAACACCGGGGAGCTGTTTTTT.

This chain links TRBV29-1 with TRBJ2-7; D perhaps matches TRBD1 (5 bases). Germline assignment: CDR1 SQVTM and CDR2 ANQGSEA. The CDR3 extends over 13 amino acids. Trimming took off 0 bases at V and 1 base at J, with 7 bases between the two ends. The CDR3 reads CSVEEDKSYEQYF. Here the CDR3 DNA reads TGCAGCGTTGAAGAGGACAAGTCCTACGAGCAGTACTTC.

In its sample, this clone ranks as large (0.1 to 1%). V gene TRBV21-1 combines with J gene TRBJ1-5; TRBD1 was called by the table and not checked on the DNA. TRBV21-1 is a recognized pseudogene. This CDR3 is built from 14 residues. CDR3 coding DNA: TGTGCCAGCAGCTACCATAAGGGGAATCAGCCCCAGCATTTT. Translation: CASSYHKGNQPQHF.

This chain links TRBV7-9 with TRBJ2-3; a possible D gene is TRBD1 (5 bases). The germline CDR1 and CDR2 sequences are SEHNR and FQNEAQ (reference sequence). The ends were cut back, 5 bases at V and 1 base at J, with 7 bases in the middle. CDR3 length: 13 residues. As DNA, the CDR3 is TGTGCCAGCAGCCCCAGGGGCACAGATACGCAGTATTTT. Amino acids: CASSPRGTDTQYF.